This T cell receptor beta chain was sequenced in a study of blood T cell repertoires in COVID-19. This CDR3 is 14 amino acids long. The V and J ends lost 4 bases and 2 bases respectively, with 9 bases between them. Looked up from germline, CDR1 is KGHSH and CDR2 is LQKENI. TCRdb's table, derived via immunoSEQ multiplex PCR, lists solely in-frame clones and lacks some. The data show about 140,000 clones, with about 87% seen just once and 1.5% to 2% held by the top ten. The V gene is TRBV18, the J gene TRBJ1-3, with unresolved D. This clonotype originated in a woman aged 45-60 years with acute or convalescent COVID-19. Sequencing used peripheral blood. This CDR3 reads CASSLSGTGNTIYF. The CDR3 nucleotides are TGTGCCAGCTCACTTTCCGGGACTGGAAACACCATATATTTT.